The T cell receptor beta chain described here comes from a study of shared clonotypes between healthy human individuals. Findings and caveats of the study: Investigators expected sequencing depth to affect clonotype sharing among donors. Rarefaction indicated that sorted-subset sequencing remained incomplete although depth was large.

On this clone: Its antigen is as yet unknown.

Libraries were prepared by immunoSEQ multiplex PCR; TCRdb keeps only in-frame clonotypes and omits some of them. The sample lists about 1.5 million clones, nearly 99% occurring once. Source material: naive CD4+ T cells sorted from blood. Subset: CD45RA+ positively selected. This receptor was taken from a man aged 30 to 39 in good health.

The CDR3 spells CASSPKRETQYF. The CDR3 nucleotides read TGTGCCAGCAGCCCCAAACGTGAGACCCAGTACTTC. The chain combines TRBV7-8 with TRBJ2-5, with D hard to call. CDR3 length: 12 amino acids. Per the germline V gene, CDR1 is SGHVS and CDR2 is FQNEAQ. Trimming removed 5 bases at V and 5 bases at J, with 9 bases between.